A single sample is the source of the 10 T cell receptor beta chains below, sequenced in a study of blood T cell repertoires in COVID-19 (TCRdb year 2020). The method was the immunoSEQ multiplex PCR assay. TCRdb took over this immuneACCESS table, retaining in-frame rearrangements with V and J assigned. Such tables are incomplete; in checked studies, under half of the missing clones stem from an unresolved V gene, and the remainder is unexplained. A total of 250,000 or so clones appear in this sample, approximately 85% of them only once. The ten largest clones take up 1.5% to 2% of the sample. Sequencing was performed on PBMCs or T cells enriched from blood (not recorded which). These receptors came from a woman between 45 and 60 years old who had recovered from COVID-19.

This chain connects TRBV19 to TRBJ1-2; 11 nucleotides align to TRBD1. V shed 6 bases and J 8 bases; nucleotides not matched to a gene: 14. From germline, CDR1 is LNHDA and CDR2 SQIVND (reference sequence). The CDR3 consists of 16 residues. The CDR3 sequence is CASRQARGQGASGYTF. As DNA, the CDR3 is TGTGCCAGTAGGCAGGCCAGAGGACAGGGGGCGTCAGGCTACACCTTC.

The chain combines TRBV5-1 with TRBJ1-3; possible D gene TRBD1, 5 bases. Trimming removed 5 bases at V and 4 bases at J, with 10 bases between. The CDR3 length is 13 residues. Germline V gene data show CDR1 as SGHRS and CDR2 as YFSETQ. The CDR3 loop reads CASRSDRGNTIYF. CDR3 in DNA: TGCGCCAGCAGGAGCGACAGAGGAAACACCATATATTTT. The full variable domain, in which reference TRBV5-1 and TRBJ1-3 provide the parts outside the CDR3, is KAGVTQTPRYLIKTRGQQVTLSCSPISGHRSVSWYQQTPGQGLQFLFEYFSETQRNKGNFPGRFSGRQFSNSRSEMNVSTLELGDSALYLCASRSDRGNTIYFGEGSWLTVV.

This chain connects TRBV28 to TRBJ1-1, with D perhaps matching TRBD1 (5 bases). V was cut by 4 bases and J by 0 bases, with 12 bases left in between. In germline, CDR1 is MDHEN, CDR2 SYDVKM. This CDR3 comprises 15 residues. The CDR3 sequence is CASSYDSTLNTEAFF. The CDR3 DNA reads as TGTGCCAGCAGTTATGACAGCACCTTGAACACTGAAGCTTTCTTT. The complete variable domain, with remaining parts taken from reference TRBV28 and TRBJ1-1, reads DVKVTQSSRYLVKRTGEKVFLECVQDMDHENMFWYRQDPGLGLRLIYFSYDVKMKEKGDIPEGYSVSREKKERFSLILESASTNQTSMYLCASSYDSTLNTEAFFGQGTRLTVV.

CDR3 sequence reads: CASSLRVAAFF. The CDR3 bases are TGTGCCAGCAGTTTAAGAGTCGCGGCTTTCTTT. This rearrangement joins TRBV28 to TRBJ1-1; no clear D. Germline CDR1 reads MDHEN; CDR2 reads SYDVKM. CDR3 length: 11 amino acids. V was cut by 2 bases and J by 11 bases, with 9 bases left in between. The full variable domain, rest sourced from reference TRBV28 and TRBJ1-1, is DVKVTQSSRYLVKRTGEKVFLECVQDMDHENMFWYRQDPGLGLRLIYFSYDVKMKEKGDIPEGYSVSREKKERFSLILESASTNQTSMYLCASSLRVAAFFGQGTRLTVV.

This chain joins TRBV29-1 and TRBJ1-2, with a possible D match to TRBD1 (5 bases). The V end was cut by 4 bases, the J end by 5 bases, with 11 bases between. This CDR3 contains 12 residues. Per the germline V gene, CDR1 is SQVTM and CDR2 is ANQGSEA. CDR3 residues: CSVVGGLYGYTF. The CDR3 DNA reads as TGCAGCGTTGTGGGGGGGTTGTATGGCTACACCTTC.

This clone showed up just once. The chain combines TRBV10-3 with TRBJ2-7; the match to TRBD2 covers 8 bases. The CDR3 covers 14 residues. Germline CDR1 is ENHRY and CDR2 is SYGVKD. With 6 bases clipped from V and 9 bases from J, the junction kept 13 bases outside the gene matches. The CDR3 nucleotides read TGTGCCATCAGCGTGGGGGGAAGCGGGAGAGGGCAGTACTTC. Encoded protein: CAISVGGSGRGQYF.

This clone was seen more than once but under ten times. The chain couples TRBV7-6 to TRBJ1-1; a weak D match, TRBD1 (5 bases). Trimming shortened V by 2 bases and J by 0 bases, and 16 bases separated the two germline ends. The CDR3 covers 17 residues. CDR1 and CDR2 from the germline V gene are SGHVS and FNYEAQ. The CDR3 protein is CASSLTTGGIMNTEAFF. The DNA for the CDR3 is TGTGCCAGCAGCTTAACCACAGGAGGGATAATGAACACTGAAGCTTTCTTT. The whole variable domain, filled in from reference TRBV7-6 and TRBJ1-1, reads GAGVSQSPRYKVTKRGQDVALRCDPISGHVSLYWYRQALGQGPEFLTYFNYEAQQDKSGLPNDRFSAERPEGSISTLTIQRTEQRDSAMYRCASSLTTGGIMNTEAFFGQGTRLTVV.

This chain links TRBV28 with TRBJ2-7, with TRBD2 identical over 8 bases. The germline V gene has CDR1 MDHEN and CDR2 SYDVKM. The trim removed 5 bases at V and 0 bases at J, leaving 6 bases unmatched. This CDR3 comprises 15 residues. This CDR3 reads CASSRRSGSSYEQYF. CDR3 DNA: TGTGCCAGCAGTCGAAGAAGCGGGAGCTCCTACGAGCAGTACTTC. Full variable domain (missing parts from reference TRBV28 and TRBJ2-7): DVKVTQSSRYLVKRTGEKVFLECVQDMDHENMFWYRQDPGLGLRLIYFSYDVKMKEKGDIPEGYSVSREKKERFSLILESASTNQTSMYLCASSRRSGSSYEQYFGPGTRLTVT.

The J gene is TRBJ1-1, the V gene TRBV21-1; TRBD1, the table's D call, was not compared with the DNA. TRBV21-1 is noted as a pseudogene. This CDR3 has 18 residues. The CDR3 nucleotides read TGTGCCAGCAGCTCACCAAAGAGGACAGGCGAGGAGAACACTGAAGCTTTCTTT. Translation: CASSSPKRTGEENTEAFF.

This clone was detected many times. The CDR3 nucleotides are TGCGCCAGCAGCTTGGCAACGGGGGTCGAGACCCAGTACTTC. Protein sequence: CASSLATGVETQYF. V is TRBV5-1 and J is TRBJ2-5; tentative D call: TRBD2 (6 bases). Germline loops: CDR1 SGHRS, CDR2 YFSETQ. This CDR3 spans 14 amino acids. With 0 bases removed from V and 5 bases from J, the gap between germline ends came to 11 bases. The variable domain in full, with the rest retrieved from reference TRBV5-1 and TRBJ2-5, is KAGVTQTPRYLIKTRGQQVTLSCSPISGHRSVSWYQQTPGQGLQFLFEYFSETQRNKGNFPGRFSGRQFSNSRSEMNVSTLELGDSALYLCASSLATGVETQYFGPGTRLLVL.